What follows is one TCR beta chain and its context. In the study's own analysis: Researchers report that nucleated cell counts were estimated from reference gene primer amplification. Clones were sequenced by immunoSEQ multiplex PCR, and TCRdb holds only the in-frame ones, with some missing. V and J calls and clone size are those listed in that table; D and trimming were worked out from the DNA. The sample comprises more than 55,000 clones, 88% of which are singletons, and more than 4.5% rests with the top ten. The sample belongs to a study of blood T cell repertoires in COVID-19. The V end lost 0 bases, the J end lost 8 bases, and 14 bases lay between the germline ends. In germline, CDR1 is SGDLS, CDR2 YYNGEE. The CDR3 has 14 amino acids.

This receptor was taken from a man in his sixties with acute or convalescent COVID-19. The V call is TRBV9, the J call TRBJ1-2, with D perhaps matching TRBD1 (5 bases). The sequenced sample was peripheral blood. The DNA for the CDR3 is TGTGCCAGCAGCGTAGGGGGCATATTGGGAGGCTACACCTTC. Protein sequence: CASSVGGILGGYTF. Variable domain in full (rest from reference TRBV9 and TRBJ1-2): DSGVTQTPKHLITATGQRVTLRCSPRSGDLSVYWYQQSLDQGLQFLIQYYNGEERAKGNILERFSAQQFPDLHSELNLSSLELGDSALYFCASSVGGILGGYTFGSGTRLTVV.